This passage covers 21 T cell receptor beta chains from one sample sequenced in a study of blood T cell repertoires in COVID-19. The data were produced by immunoSEQ multiplex PCR, yet TCRdb's version contains in-frame clones alone and is incomplete. The table records around 120,000 clones, around 80% of them present only once. Sample: peripheral blood. Receptor source: a middle-aged man with acute or convalescent COVID-19.

As regards this clone: Relative to the germline gene, one junction end is altered; a read error may explain this. The chain combines TRBV7-7 with TRBJ2-2; 11 bases are a match to TRBD2. Germline loops: CDR1 SSHAT, CDR2 FNYEAQ (reference sequence). This CDR3 has 16 residues. Here the CDR3 reads CASSLDTSGSIGELFF. The CDR3 region has the DNA TGTGCTAGCAGCTTAGATACTAGCGGGAGCATCGGGGAGCTGTTTTTT.

This clone was seen more than once but under ten times. In DNA form, the CDR3 reads TGTGCCAGCAGTTTGGACAGGGAGGCGCCCCAGCATTTT. Translation: CASSLDREAPQHF. This sequence joins TRBV12-3 or TRBV12-4 and TRBJ1-5, with 8 bases aligning to TRBD1. The CDR3 runs to 13 residues. The V and J ends lost 3 bases and 9 bases, in that order; junction bases with no gene match: 4.

The chain links TRBV20-1 to TRBJ1-6; D call uncertain. Germline V gives CDR1 DFQATT, CDR2 SNEGSKA (reference sequence). The CDR3 spans 11 residues. The CDR3 region is CRRQNYSPLHF. CDR3 DNA sequence: TGCAGGCGGCAAAATTATTCACCCCTCCACTTT.

The genes are TRBV4-2 and TRBJ2-5, with D possibly being TRBD2 (6 bases). Looked up from germline, CDR1 is LGHNA and CDR2 is YNFKEQ. There are 14 residues in the CDR3. Trimming took 2 bases from V and 8 from J, leaving 15 bases between them. This CDR3 reads CASSQQTSQETQYF. The CDR3 nucleotides are TGTGCCAGCAGCCAACAAACTAGCCAGGAAACCCAGTACTTC.

For the CDR3, the DNA is TGCAGCGTTGACGGTTCTAGCGGGGGGGAGCAGTTCTTC. Its protein is CSVDGSSGGEQFF. The chain recombines TRBV29-1 with TRBJ2-1; TRBD2 matches at 11 bases. Trimming at V came to 3 bases and at J to 10 bases, leaving 5 bases not matched to a gene. CDR1 SQVTM and CDR2 ANQGSEA come from the germline V gene. The length of the CDR3 is 13 residues.

Concerning this clone itself: The identical CDR3 is also encoded by other nucleotide sequences in the sample. The V gene is TRBV4-1, the J gene TRBJ1-1, with a weak D call TRBD1 (5 bases). Looked up from germline, CDR1 is MGHRA and CDR2 is YSYEKL. CDR3 length: 13 residues. Trimming shortened V by 1 base and J by 5 bases, and 8 bases separated the two germline ends. In DNA, the CDR3 is TGCGCCAGCAGCCAAGTGGGGGGGACTGAAGCTTTCTTT. Protein: CASSQVGGTEAFF.

CDR3 bases: TGTGCCAGCAGCTCTCAGCGGGGGGCGAGGCAAGAGACCCAGTACTTC. Translated, it gives CASSSQRGARQETQYF. V usage is TRBV5-4 and J usage is TRBJ2-5, with 9 bases fitting TRBD2. V shed 3 bases, J shed 2 bases, and the junction held 8 bases outside the gene matches. The germline CDR1 and CDR2 sequences are SGHNT and YYREEE (reference sequence). The length of the CDR3 is 16 residues.

The V and J genes are TRBV5-4 and TRBJ2-7, with TRBD2 identical over 7 bases. Germline lookup yields CDR1 SGHNT and CDR2 YYREEE (reference sequence). The junction had 7 bases not matched to a gene; V was cut back by 1 base and J by 6 bases. The CDR3 spans 14 residues. The CDR3: CASSLSGVRGEQYF. As DNA, the CDR3 is TGTGCCAGCAGCTTGAGCGGGGTAAGGGGCGAGCAGTACTTC.

This clone was recorded a few times. The chain uses TRBV7-8 and TRBJ1-6, with D unresolved. The CDR3 runs to 13 residues. Germline-derived CDR1 and CDR2 are SGHVS and FQNEAQ. V was trimmed by 1 base and J by 17 bases, leaving 15 bases between them. CDR3 sequence: CASSLGRRESIHF. For the CDR3, the DNA is TGTGCCAGCAGCTTAGGTCGGAGGGAAAGTATCCACTTT.

This clone showed up just a few times. The chain recombines TRBV18 with TRBJ1-6; a possible D gene is TRBD1 (6 bases). V shed 0 bases and J shed 4 bases, with 16 bases lying between them. From germline, CDR1 is KGHSH and CDR2 LQKENI. The length of the CDR3 is 18 residues. CDR3 sequence: CASSPPKRGHDYNSPLHF. CDR3 nucleotide sequence: TGTGCCAGCTCACCACCGAAACGGGGACACGATTATAATTCACCCCTCCACTTT.

V usage is TRBV12-5 and J usage is TRBJ1-4; no definite D call. V lost 5 bases and J 8 bases, leaving 9 bases between the germline ends. This CDR3 is built from 12 residues. Looked up from germline, CDR1 is LGHNT and CDR2 is FRNRAP. The CDR3 region is CASGLEGEKLFF. CDR3 nucleotide sequence: TGTGCTAGTGGTCTTGAGGGCGAAAAACTGTTTTTT.

This rearrangement joins TRBV10-3 to TRBJ2-7, with D possibly TRBD1 on 5 matching bases. Looked up from germline, CDR1 is ENHRY and CDR2 is SYGVKD. This CDR3 has 14 residues. V lost 2 bases and J 5 bases, leaving 13 bases between the germline ends. Here the CDR3 reads CAISEEVRGDEQYF. The CDR3 nucleotides read TGTGCCATCAGTGAGGAAGTTAGGGGCGACGAGCAGTACTTC.

The rearrangement uses TRBV5-1 and TRBJ2-3, with D possibly TRBD1 on 6 matching bases. Trimming left V 0 bases short and J 2 bases short, with 10 bases between. Germline CDR1 is SGHRS and CDR2 is YFSETQ. The length of the CDR3 is 15 residues. The CDR3 spells CASSLEDSYTDTQYF. CDR3 sequence (DNA): TGCGCCAGCAGCTTGGAGGACAGCTACACAGATACGCAGTATTTT.

The chain employs TRBV5-4 and TRBJ2-7, with 11 bases lining up with TRBD1. The V segment lost 2 bases and the J segment 1 base; nucleotides outside the gene matches: 2. The CDR3 covers 15 residues. CDR1 and CDR2 (germline): SGHNT, YYREEE (reference sequence). The CDR3 is CASSFGTGGSYEQYF. The CDR3 nucleotides are TGTGCCAGCAGCTTCGGGACAGGGGGGTCCTACGAGCAGTACTTC. The entire variable domain, with the rest obtained from reference TRBV5-4 and TRBJ2-7, is as follows: ETGVTQSPTHLIKTRGQQVTLRCSSQSGHNTVSWYQQALGQGPQFIFQYYREEENGRGNFPPRFSGLQFPNYSSELNVNALELDDSALYLCASSFGTGGSYEQYFGPGTRLTVT.

This clone has just a few counts. The chain links TRBV13 to TRBJ1-1; D is unresolved. CDR3 size: 15 residues. The V and J ends lost 0 bases and 1 base respectively, with 9 bases between them. The germline V gene has CDR1 PRHDT and CDR2 FYEKMQ (reference sequence). The CDR3 bases are TGTGCCAGCAGCTTAGGCCTCGGAGGGAACACTGAAGCTTTCTTT. Amino acid sequence: CASSLGLGGNTEAFF.

The chain recombines TRBV2 with TRBJ2-7; no firm D call. V was pared by 5 bases and J by 1 base, with 15 bases between. The germline V gene has CDR1 SNHLY and CDR2 FYNNEI. The length of the CDR3 is 15 residues. In DNA form, the CDR3 reads TGTGCCAGCAGTCTCTACGAATTGACATCCTACGAGCAGTACTTC. Protein: CASSLYELTSYEQYF.

This chain joins TRBV18 and TRBJ2-3, with 12 bases that match TRBD2. This CDR3 region has 17 residues. Germline CDR1 KGHSH, CDR2 LQKENI. The trim removed 3 bases at V and 3 bases at J, leaving 7 bases unmatched. CDR3: CASSPATSGSGTDTQYF. The CDR3 DNA follows: TGTGCCAGCTCACCGGCGACTAGCGGGAGTGGGACAGATACGCAGTATTTT.

CDR3 in DNA: TGTGCCAGCAGTCTTGACAGGGGGCGAACCTACGAGCAGTACTTC. This gives the protein CASSLDRGRTYEQYF. The chain carries TRBV2 and TRBJ2-7; 10 bases are shared with TRBD1. This CDR3 comprises 15 residues. Germline V gene data show CDR1 as SNHLY and CDR2 as FYNNEI. V lost 5 bases to trimming and J lost 2 bases; unmatched junction nucleotides: 6.

The chain couples TRBV30 to TRBJ1-6, with D perhaps TRBD1 (6 bases). Germline lookup yields CDR1 GTSNPN and CDR2 SVGIG (reference sequence). The CDR3 covers 13 residues. Between the trimmed V and J ends, which lost 4 bases and 10 bases, there was a span of 14 bases. The CDR3 sequence: CAWNERGGSPLHF. For the CDR3, the DNA is TGTGCCTGGAACGAGAGAGGGGGATCACCCCTCCACTTT. The full variable domain, its missing parts supplied by reference TRBV30 and TRBJ1-6, is SQTIHQWPATLVQPVGSPLSLECTVEGTSNPNLYWYRQAAGRGLQLLFYSVGIGQISSEVPQNLSASRPQDRQFILSSKKLLLSDSGFYLCAWNERGGSPLHFGNGTRLTVT.

CDR3 region: CASGVGAGNTIYF. CDR3 coding DNA: TGTGCCAGCGGGGTGGGGGCAGGAAACACCATATATTTT. The chain recombines TRBV28 with TRBJ1-3, with TRBD1 as a possible D gene (6 bases). Per the germline V gene, CDR1 is MDHEN and CDR2 is SYDVKM. There are 13 residues in the CDR3. V gave up 8 bases and J gave up 4 bases, with 12 bases separating them.

This chain links TRBV6-6 with TRBJ1-4, with TRBD1 matching 7 bases. Germline CDR1 reads MNHNY; CDR2 reads SVGAGI (reference sequence). The CDR3 loop spans 14 amino acids. J gave up 3 bases and V 5 bases, and 3 bases lay outside the gene matches. The CDR3 coding sequence is TGTGCCAGCAGTCTCGGACAGGCTAATGAAAAACTGTTTTTT. Translated, it gives CASSLGQANEKLFF.